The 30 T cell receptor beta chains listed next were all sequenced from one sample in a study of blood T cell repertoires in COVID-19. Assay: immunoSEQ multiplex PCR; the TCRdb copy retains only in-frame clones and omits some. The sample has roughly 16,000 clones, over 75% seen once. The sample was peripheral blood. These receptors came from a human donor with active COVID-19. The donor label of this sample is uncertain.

The CDR3: CSESPGYTF. For the CDR3, the DNA is TGCAGCGAATCCCCGGGCTACACCTTC. This chain connects TRBV29-1 to TRBJ1-2, with D hard to call. The CDR3 spans 9 residues. Germline values: CDR1 SQVTM, CDR2 ANQGSEA. V shed 7 bases and J shed 8 bases, with 8 bases lying between them.

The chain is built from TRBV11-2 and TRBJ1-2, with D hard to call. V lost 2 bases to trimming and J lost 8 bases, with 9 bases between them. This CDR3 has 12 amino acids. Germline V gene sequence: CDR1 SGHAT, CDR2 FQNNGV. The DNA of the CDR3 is TGTGCCAGCAGCTTAAGTCGGTTCGGCTACACCTTC. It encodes CASSLSRFGYTF.

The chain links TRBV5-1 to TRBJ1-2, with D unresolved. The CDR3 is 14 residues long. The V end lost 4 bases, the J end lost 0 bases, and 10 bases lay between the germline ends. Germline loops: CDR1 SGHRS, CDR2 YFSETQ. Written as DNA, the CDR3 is TGCGCCAGCAGCCCGACTCAAGCTAACTATGGCTACACCTTC. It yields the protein CASSPTQANYGYTF.

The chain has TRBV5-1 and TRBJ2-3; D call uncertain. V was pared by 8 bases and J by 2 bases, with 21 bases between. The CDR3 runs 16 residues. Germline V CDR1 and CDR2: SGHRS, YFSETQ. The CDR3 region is CASAEPTGLITDTQYF. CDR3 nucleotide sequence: TGCGCCAGTGCCGAGCCGACGGGTCTTATCACAGATACGCAGTATTTT.

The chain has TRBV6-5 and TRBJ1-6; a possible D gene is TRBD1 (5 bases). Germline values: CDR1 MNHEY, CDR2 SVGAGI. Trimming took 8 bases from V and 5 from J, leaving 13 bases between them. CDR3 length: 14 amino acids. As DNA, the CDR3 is TGTGCCAGCGTAGGACGGACAAATAATTCACCCCTCCACTTT. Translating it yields CASVGRTNNSPLHF.

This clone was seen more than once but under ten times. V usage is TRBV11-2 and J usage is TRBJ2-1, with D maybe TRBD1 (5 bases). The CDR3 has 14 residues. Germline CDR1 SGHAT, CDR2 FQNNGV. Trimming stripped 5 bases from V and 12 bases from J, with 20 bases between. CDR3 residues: CASSPETATGRQFF. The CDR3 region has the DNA TGTGCCAGCAGCCCAGAGACAGCGACTGGACGGCAGTTCTTC. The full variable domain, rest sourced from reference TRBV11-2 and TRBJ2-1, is EAGVAQSPRYKIIEKRQSVAFWCNPISGHATLYWYQQILGQGPKLLIQFQNNGVVDDSQLPKDRFSAERLKGVDSTLKIQPAKLEDSAVYLCASSPETATGRQFFGPGTRLTVL.

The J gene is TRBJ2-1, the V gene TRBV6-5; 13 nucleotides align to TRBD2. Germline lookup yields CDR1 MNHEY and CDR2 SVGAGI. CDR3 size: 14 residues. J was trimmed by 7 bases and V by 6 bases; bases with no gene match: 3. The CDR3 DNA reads TGTGCCAGCAGAGGACTAGCGGGGGCAAATGAGCAGTTCTTC. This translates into CASRGLAGANEQFF.

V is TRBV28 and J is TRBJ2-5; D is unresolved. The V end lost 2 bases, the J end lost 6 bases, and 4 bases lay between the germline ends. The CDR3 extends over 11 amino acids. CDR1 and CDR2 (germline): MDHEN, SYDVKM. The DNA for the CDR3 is TGTGCCAGCAGTTTACTCCAGACCCAGTACTTC. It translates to CASSLLQTQYF.

CDR3 in DNA: TGTGCCAGCAGCTCAGCGGGGGCGTTCTATGAGCAGTTCTTC. Translated, it gives CASSSAGAFYEQFF. The rearrangement uses TRBV7-2 and TRBJ2-1; 8 positions match TRBD2. CDR3 length: 14 residues. CDR1 is SGHTA and CDR2 is FQGNSA in the germline V gene. The trim removed 4 bases at V and 8 bases at J, leaving 7 bases unmatched. Using reference TRBV7-2 and TRBJ2-1 for the parts outside the CDR3, the full variable domain is GAGVSQSPSNKVTEKGKDVELRCDPISGHTALYWYRQSLGQGLEFLIYFQGNSAPDKSGLPSDRFSAERTGGSVSTLTIQRTQQEDSAVYLCASSSAGAFYEQFFGPGTRLTVL.

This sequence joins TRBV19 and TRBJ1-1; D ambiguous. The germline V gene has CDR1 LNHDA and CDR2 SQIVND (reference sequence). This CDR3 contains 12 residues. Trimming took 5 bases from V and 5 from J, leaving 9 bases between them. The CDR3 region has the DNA TGTGCCAGTAGTTGGAGCTCGACTGAAGCTTTCTTT. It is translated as CASSWSSTEAFF.

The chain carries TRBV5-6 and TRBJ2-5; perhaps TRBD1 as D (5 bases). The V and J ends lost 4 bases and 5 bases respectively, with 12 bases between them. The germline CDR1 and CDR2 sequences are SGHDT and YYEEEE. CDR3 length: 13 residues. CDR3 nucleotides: TGTGCCAGCAGCCAGGGCCTGCGGGAGACCCAGTACTTC. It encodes CASSQGLRETQYF.

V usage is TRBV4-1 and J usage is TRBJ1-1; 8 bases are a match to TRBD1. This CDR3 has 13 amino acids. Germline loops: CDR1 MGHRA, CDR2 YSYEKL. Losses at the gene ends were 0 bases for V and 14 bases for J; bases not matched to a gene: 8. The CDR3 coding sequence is TGCGCCAGCAGCCAAGATCCTCCCAGGGGGCACTTCTTT. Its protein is CASSQDPPRGHFF.

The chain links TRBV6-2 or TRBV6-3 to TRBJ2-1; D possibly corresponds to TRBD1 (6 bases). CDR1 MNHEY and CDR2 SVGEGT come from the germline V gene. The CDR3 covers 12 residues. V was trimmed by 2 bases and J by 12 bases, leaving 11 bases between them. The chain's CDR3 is CASSYTRGGQFF. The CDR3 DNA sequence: TGTGCCAGCAGTTACACCAGGGGTGGGCAGTTCTTC.

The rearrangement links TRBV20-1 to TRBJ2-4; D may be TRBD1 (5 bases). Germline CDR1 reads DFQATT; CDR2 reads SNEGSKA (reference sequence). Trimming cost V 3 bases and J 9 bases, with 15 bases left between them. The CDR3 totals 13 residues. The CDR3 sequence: CSASSSRVGIQYF. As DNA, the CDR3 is TGCAGTGCTAGTAGTTCCAGGGTCGGCATTCAGTACTTC.

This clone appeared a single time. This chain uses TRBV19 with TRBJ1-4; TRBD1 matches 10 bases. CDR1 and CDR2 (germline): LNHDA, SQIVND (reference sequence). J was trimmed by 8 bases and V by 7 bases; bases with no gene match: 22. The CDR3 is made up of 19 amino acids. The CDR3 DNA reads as TGTGCCAGTACCTACGGGCTGGGACAGGGGCCGAGTCAGGGGGAAAAACTGTTTTTT. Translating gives CASTYGLGQGPSQGEKLFF. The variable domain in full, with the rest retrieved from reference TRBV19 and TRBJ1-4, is DGGITQSPKYLFRKEGQNVTLSCEQNLNHDAMYWYRQDPGQGLRLIYYSQIVNDFQKGDIAEGYSVSREKKESFPLTVTSAQKNPTAFYLCASTYGLGQGPSQGEKLFFGSGTQLSVL.

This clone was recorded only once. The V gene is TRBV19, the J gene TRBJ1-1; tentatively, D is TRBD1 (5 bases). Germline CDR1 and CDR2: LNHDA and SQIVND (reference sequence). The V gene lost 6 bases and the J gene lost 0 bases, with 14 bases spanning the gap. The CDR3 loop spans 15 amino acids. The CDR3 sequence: CASSPLGTVNTEAFF. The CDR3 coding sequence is TGTGCCAGTAGCCCCTTGGGGACTGTGAACACTGAAGCTTTCTTT.

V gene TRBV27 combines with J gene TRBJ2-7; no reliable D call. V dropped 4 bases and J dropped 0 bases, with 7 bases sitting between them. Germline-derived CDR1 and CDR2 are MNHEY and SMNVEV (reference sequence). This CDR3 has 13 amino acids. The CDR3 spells CASSSSSSYEQYF. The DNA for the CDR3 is TGTGCCAGCAGTTCCTCGAGCTCCTACGAGCAGTACTTC.

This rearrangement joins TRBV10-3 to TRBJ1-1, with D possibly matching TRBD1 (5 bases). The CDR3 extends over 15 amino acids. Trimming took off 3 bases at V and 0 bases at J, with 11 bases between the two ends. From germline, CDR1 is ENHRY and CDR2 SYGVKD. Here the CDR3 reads CAISDPGTVNTEAFF. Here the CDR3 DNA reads TGTGCCATCAGTGACCCCGGGACTGTGAACACTGAAGCTTTCTTT.

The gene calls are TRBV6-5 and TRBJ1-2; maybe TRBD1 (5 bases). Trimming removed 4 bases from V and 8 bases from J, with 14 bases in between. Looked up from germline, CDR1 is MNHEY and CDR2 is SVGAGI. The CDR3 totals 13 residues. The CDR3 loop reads CASSLAGSLGYTF. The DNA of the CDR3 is TGTGCCAGCAGTTTGGCAGGGTCTTTGGGCTACACCTTC.

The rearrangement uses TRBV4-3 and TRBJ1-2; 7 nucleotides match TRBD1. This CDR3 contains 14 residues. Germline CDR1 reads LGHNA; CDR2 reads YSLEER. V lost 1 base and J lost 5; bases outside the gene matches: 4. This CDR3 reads CASSQGQGGYGYTF. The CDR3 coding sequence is TGCGCCAGCAGCCAAGGACAGGGTGGTTATGGCTACACCTTC.

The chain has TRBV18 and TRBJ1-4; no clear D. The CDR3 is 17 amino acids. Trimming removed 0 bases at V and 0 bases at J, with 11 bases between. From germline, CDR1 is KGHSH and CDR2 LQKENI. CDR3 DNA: TGTGCCAGCTCACCACCCTTTATCCGAGCAACTAATGAAAAACTGTTTTTT. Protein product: CASSPPFIRATNEKLFF.

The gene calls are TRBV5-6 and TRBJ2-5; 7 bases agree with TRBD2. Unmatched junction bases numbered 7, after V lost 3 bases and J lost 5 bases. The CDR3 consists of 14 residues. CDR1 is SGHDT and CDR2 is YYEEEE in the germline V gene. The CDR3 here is CASSWAGVWETQYF. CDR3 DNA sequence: TGTGCCAGCAGCTGGGCGGGGGTGTGGGAGACCCAGTACTTC.

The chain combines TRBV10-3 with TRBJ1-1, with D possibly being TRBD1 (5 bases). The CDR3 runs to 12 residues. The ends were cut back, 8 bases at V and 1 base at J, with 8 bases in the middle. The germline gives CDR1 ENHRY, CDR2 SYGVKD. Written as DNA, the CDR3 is TGTGCCATCCGCGGGGGGAACACTGAAGCTTTCTTT. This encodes CAIRGGNTEAFF.

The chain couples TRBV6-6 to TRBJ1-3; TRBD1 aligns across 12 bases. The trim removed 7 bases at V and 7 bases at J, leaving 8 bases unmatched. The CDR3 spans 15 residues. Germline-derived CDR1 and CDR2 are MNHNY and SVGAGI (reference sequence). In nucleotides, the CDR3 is TGTGCCAGCATCCCGGGACAGGGGGCCAAGAACACCATATATTTT. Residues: CASIPGQGAKNTIYF.

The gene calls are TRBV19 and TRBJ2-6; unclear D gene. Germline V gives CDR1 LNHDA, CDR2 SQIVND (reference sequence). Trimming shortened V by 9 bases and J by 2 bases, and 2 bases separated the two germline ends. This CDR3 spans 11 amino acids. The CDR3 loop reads CASTGANVLTF. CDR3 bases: TGTGCCAGCACTGGGGCCAACGTCCTGACTTTC.

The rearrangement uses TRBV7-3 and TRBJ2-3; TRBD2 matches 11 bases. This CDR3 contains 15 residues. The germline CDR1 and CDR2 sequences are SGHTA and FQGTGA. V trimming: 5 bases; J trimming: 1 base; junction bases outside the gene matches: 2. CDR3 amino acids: CASSKTSGGTDTQYF. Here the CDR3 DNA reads TGTGCCAGCAGCAAGACTAGCGGGGGCACAGATACGCAGTATTTT.

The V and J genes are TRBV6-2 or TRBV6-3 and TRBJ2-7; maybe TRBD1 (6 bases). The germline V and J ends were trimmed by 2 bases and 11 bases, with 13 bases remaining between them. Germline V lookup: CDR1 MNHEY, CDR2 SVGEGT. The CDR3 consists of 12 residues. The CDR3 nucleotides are TGTGCCAGCAGTTACCGTGGGACATCTGAGTACTTC. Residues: CASSYRGTSEYF.

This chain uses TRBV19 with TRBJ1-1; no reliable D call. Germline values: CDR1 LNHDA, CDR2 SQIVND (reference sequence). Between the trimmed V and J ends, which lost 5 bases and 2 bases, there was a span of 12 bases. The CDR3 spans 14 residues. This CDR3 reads CASSLPLLNTEAFF. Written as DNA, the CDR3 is TGTGCCAGTAGTCTTCCCCTCCTTAACACTGAAGCTTTCTTT. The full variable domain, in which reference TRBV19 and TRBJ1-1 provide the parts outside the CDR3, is DGGITQSPKYLFRKEGQNVTLSCEQNLNHDAMYWYRQDPGQGLRLIYYSQIVNDFQKGDIAEGYSVSREKKESFPLTVTSAQKNPTAFYLCASSLPLLNTEAFFGQGTRLTVV.

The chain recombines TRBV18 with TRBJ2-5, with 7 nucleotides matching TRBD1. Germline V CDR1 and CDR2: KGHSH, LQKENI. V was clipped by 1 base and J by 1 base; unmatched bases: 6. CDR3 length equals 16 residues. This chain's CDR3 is CASSPQGGARQETQYF. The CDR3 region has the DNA TGTGCCAGCTCACCACAAGGGGGCGCCCGCCAAGAGACCCAGTACTTC. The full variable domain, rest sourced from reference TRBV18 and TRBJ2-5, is NAGVMQNPRHLVRRRGQEARLRCSPMKGHSHVYWYRQLPEEGLKFMVYLQKENIIDESGMPKERFSAEFPKEGPSILRIQQVVRGDSAAYFCASSPQGGARQETQYFGPGTRLLVL.

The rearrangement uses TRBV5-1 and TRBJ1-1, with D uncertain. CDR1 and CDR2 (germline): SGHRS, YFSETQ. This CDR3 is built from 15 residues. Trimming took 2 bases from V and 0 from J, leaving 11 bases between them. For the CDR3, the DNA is TGCGCCAGCAGCTTTCAGACGGGTATGAACACTGAAGCTTTCTTT. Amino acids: CASSFQTGMNTEAFF.